This T cell receptor (beta chain) came from a study of radiation and T cells in renal cell carcinoma. Specified time point: baseline pretreatment blood. Indicated treatment: 15 Gy SBRT to primary tumor, nephrectomy 4 weeks later. Blood was sampled at baseline, 2 weeks and 4 weeks after SBRT. Clear cell pathology was present in this patient's renal cell carcinoma. Germline V lookup: CDR1 MNHEY, CDR2 SVGAGI. The length of the CDR3 is 14 residues. V gave up 6 bases and J gave up 5 bases; unmatched junction bases: 4. Study conclusions and caveats: In blood, top tumor clones expanded by 2 weeks, shrinking by 4. Pretreatment tumor biopsies were lacking, so baseline clonotypes are unknown.

The method was immunoSEQ multiplex PCR; TCRdb's version includes in-frame clones alone and lacks a portion of them. The sample lists more than 140,000 clones, around four fifths occurring once. With regard to this clone: Antigen specificity is unknown.

This sequence was found in a woman aged 50 to 65 with renal cell carcinoma. The J gene is TRBJ2-2, the V gene TRBV6-5; 9 nucleotides line up with TRBD1. This sample comprised blood, obtained from a patient whose treatment included radiotherapy and nephrectomy. The CDR3 DNA is TGTGCCAGCAGGGGACAGGGAGCGACCGGGGAGCTGTTTTTT. Its protein product is CASRGQGATGELFF.